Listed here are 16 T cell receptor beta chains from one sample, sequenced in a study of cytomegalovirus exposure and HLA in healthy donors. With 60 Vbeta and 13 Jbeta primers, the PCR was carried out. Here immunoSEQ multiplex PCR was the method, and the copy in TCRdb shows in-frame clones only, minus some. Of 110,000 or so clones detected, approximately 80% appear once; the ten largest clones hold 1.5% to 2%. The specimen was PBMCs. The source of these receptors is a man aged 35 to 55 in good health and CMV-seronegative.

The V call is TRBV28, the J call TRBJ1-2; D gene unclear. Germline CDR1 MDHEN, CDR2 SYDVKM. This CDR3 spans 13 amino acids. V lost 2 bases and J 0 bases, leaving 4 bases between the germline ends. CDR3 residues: CASSLVANYGYTF. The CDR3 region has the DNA TGTGCCAGCAGTTTAGTAGCTAACTATGGCTACACCTTC.

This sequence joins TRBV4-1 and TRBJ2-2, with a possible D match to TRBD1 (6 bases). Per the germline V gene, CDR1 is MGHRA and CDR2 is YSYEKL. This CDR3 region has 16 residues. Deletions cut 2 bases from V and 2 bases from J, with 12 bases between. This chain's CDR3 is CASSQPDRSNTGELFF. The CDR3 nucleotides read TGCGCCAGCAGCCAACCGGACAGAAGTAACACCGGGGAGCTGTTTTTT.

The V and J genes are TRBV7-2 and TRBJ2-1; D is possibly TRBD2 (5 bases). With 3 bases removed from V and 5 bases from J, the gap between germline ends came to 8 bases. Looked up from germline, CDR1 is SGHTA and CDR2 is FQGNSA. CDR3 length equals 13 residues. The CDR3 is CASSFSADNEQFF. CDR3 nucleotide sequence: TGTGCCAGCAGCTTTAGCGCCGACAATGAGCAGTTCTTC.

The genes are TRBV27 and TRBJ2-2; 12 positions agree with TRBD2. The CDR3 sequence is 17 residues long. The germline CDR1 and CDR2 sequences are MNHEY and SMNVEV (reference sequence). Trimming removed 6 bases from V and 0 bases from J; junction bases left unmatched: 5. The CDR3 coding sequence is TGTGCCAGCAGCCGCACTAGCGGGAGGTCGAACACCGGGGAGCTGTTTTTT. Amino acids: CASSRTSGRSNTGELFF.

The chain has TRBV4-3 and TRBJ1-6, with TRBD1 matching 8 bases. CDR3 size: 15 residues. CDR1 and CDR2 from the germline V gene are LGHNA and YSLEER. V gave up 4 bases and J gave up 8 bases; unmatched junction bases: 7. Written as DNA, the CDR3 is TGCGCCAGCAGCCGAGAGGGACAGGAGGATTCACCCCTCCACTTT. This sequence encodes CASSREGQEDSPLHF.

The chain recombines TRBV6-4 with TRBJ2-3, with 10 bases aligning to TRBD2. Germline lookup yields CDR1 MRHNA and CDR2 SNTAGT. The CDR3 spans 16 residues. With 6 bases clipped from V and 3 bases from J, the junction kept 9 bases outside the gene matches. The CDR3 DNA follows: TGTGCCAGCAGCCCCCGGGCTAGCGGGAGAACAGATACGCAGTATTTT. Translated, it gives CASSPRASGRTDTQYF.

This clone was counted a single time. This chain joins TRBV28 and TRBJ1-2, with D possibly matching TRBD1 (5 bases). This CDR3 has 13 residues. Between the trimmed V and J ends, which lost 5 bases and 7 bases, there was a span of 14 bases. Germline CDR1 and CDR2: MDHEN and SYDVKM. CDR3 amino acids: CASSPIREGGYTF. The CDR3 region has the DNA TGTGCCAGCAGTCCCATCAGGGAAGGTGGCTACACCTTC.

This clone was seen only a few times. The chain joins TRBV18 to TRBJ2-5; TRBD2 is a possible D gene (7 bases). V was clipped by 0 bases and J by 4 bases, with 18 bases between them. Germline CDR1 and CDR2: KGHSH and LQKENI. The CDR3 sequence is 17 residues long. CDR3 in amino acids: CASSPPARGGRRETQYF. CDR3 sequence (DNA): TGTGCCAGCTCACCACCGGCCAGGGGAGGGCGCAGAGAGACCCAGTACTTC.

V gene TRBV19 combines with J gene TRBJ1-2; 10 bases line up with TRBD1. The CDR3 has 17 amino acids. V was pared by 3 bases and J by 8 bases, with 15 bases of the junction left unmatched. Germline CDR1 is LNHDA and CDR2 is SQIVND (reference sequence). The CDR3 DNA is TGTGCCAGTAGTATCTCTGGGACAGGGGCCGTAATGGGGGGCTACACCTTC. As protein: CASSISGTGAVMGGYTF.

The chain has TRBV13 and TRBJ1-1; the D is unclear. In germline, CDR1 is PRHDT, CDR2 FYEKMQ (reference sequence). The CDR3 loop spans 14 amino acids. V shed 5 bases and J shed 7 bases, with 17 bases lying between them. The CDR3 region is CASSRSQANGEAFF. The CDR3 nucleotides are TGTGCCAGCAGCCGCAGCCAGGCAAACGGTGAAGCTTTCTTT.

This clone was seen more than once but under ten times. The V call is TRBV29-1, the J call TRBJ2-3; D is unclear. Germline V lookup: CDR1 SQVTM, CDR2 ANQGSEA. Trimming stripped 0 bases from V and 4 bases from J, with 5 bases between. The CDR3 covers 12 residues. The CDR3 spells CSVEDSADTQYF. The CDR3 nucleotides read TGCAGCGTTGAAGATTCAGCAGATACGCAGTATTTT.

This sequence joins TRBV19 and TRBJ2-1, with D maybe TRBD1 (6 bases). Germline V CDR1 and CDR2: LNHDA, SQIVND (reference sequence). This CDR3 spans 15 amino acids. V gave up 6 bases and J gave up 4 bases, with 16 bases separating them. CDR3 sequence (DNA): TGTGCCAGTAGACTAGGGGGTGGAGGATACAATGAGCAGTTCTTC. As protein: CASRLGGGGYNEQFF.

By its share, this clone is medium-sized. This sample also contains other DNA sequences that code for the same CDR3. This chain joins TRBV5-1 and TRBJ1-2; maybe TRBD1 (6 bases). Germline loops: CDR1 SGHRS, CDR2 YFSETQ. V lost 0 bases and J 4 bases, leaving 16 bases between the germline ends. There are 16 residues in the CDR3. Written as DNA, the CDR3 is TGCGCCAGCAGCTTGGCGCGACAGGCCCCTGGCTATGGCTACACCTTC. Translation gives CASSLARQAPGYGYTF. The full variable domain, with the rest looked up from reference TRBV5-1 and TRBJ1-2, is KAGVTQTPRYLIKTRGQQVTLSCSPISGHRSVSWYQQTPGQGLQFLFEYFSETQRNKGNFPGRFSGRQFSNSRSEMNVSTLELGDSALYLCASSLARQAPGYGYTFGSGTRLTVV.

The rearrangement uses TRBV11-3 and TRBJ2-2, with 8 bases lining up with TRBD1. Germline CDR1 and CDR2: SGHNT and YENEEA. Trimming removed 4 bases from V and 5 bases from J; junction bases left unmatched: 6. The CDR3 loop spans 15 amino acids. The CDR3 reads CASSSGQGGTGELFF. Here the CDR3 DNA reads TGTGCCAGCAGCTCAGGACAGGGAGGAACCGGGGAGCTGTTTTTT.

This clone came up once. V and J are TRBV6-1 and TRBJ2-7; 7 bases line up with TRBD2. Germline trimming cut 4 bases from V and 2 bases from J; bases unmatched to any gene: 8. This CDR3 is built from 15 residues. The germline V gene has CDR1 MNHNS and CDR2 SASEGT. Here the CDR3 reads CASSALPSGTYEQYF. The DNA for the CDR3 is TGTGCCAGCAGTGCCCTTCCTAGCGGAACCTACGAGCAGTACTTC.

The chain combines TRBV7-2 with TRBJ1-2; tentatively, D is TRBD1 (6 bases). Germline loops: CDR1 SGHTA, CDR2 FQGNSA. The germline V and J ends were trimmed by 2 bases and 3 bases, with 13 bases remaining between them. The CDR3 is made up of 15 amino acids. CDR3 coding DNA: TGTGCCAGCAGCTTATCCCCAGGGGCGGACTATGGCTACACCTTC. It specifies CASSLSPGADYGYTF.